Below, 23 T cell receptor beta chains from the same sample are listed, as sequenced in a study of cytomegalovirus exposure and HLA in healthy donors. PCR used 60 Vbeta primers and 13 Jbeta primers. Clones were sequenced by immunoSEQ multiplex PCR, and TCRdb holds only the in-frame ones, with some missing. The table includes roughly 120,000 clones, approximately 78% detected once. Sequencing was carried out using PBMCs. The source is a man aged 35-49 years in good health and CMV-seronegative.

V and J are TRBV19 and TRBJ2-2; 15 bases align to TRBD2. Trimming removed 9 bases from V and 5 bases from J; junction bases left unmatched: 4. Germline lookup yields CDR1 LNHDA and CDR2 SQIVND (reference sequence). The CDR3 extends over 15 amino acids. The chain's CDR3 is CASGTSGGITGELFF. The CDR3 DNA is TGTGCCAGCGGGACTAGCGGGGGGATAACCGGGGAGCTGTTTTTT. The full variable domain, rest sourced from reference TRBV19 and TRBJ2-2, is DGGITQSPKYLFRKEGQNVTLSCEQNLNHDAMYWYRQDPGQGLRLIYYSQIVNDFQKGDIAEGYSVSREKKESFPLTVTSAQKNPTAFYLCASGTSGGITGELFFGEGSRLTVL.

CDR3 sequence (DNA): TGTGCCAGCATCTGGAGGGGCAGGGCGTCGGGAAACACTGAAGCTTTCTTT. It codes for CASIWRGRASGNTEAFF. The chain employs TRBV5-6 and TRBJ1-1; D is perhaps TRBD1 (5 bases). V was trimmed by 6 bases and J by 2 bases, leaving 23 bases between them. CDR1 and CDR2 (germline): SGHDT, YYEEEE. This CDR3 contains 17 residues.

As for this clone: One junction end disagrees with the germline gene, perhaps due to a read error. The CDR3 coding sequence is TGTGCCACCACCAGACAGATTAGCACAGATACGCAGTATTTT. It codes for CATTRQISTDTQYF. The chain employs TRBV15 and TRBJ2-3; maybe TRBD1 (5 bases). The V gene's germline CDR1 is LNHNV and CDR2 YYDKDF (reference sequence). This CDR3 is 14 amino acids long.

This clone was recorded a few times. This chain joins TRBV7-2 and TRBJ1-4; 8 nucleotides match TRBD1. Germline CDR1 and CDR2: SGHTA and FQGNSA. The V segment lost 3 bases and the J segment 8 bases; nucleotides outside the gene matches: 8. The CDR3 has 15 amino acids. Here the CDR3 reads CASSFSQGDREKLFF. The CDR3 bases are TGTGCCAGCAGCTTCTCACAGGGGGATCGAGAAAAACTGTTTTTT.

This chain connects TRBV19 to TRBJ1-1; D is ambiguous. Trimming cost V 6 bases and J 10 bases, with 21 bases left between them. Germline V CDR1 and CDR2: LNHDA, SQIVND (reference sequence). This CDR3 has 14 residues. CDR3 amino acids: CASSFGVRSMAAFF. In DNA form, the CDR3 reads TGTGCCAGTAGCTTCGGGGTACGTTCCATGGCAGCTTTCTTT.

The chain couples TRBV9 to TRBJ2-5, with 8 positions matching TRBD2. Trimming took 3 bases from V and 4 from J; bases not matched to a gene: 5. The CDR3 runs 14 residues. In germline, CDR1 is SGDLS, CDR2 YYNGEE. CDR3 bases: TGTGCCAGCAGCGCATCGGGGGGGGTAGAGACCCAGTACTTC. Residues: CASSASGGVETQYF.

The rearrangement links TRBV6-1 to TRBJ1-5, with D tentatively TRBD1 (6 bases). Trimming shortened V by 3 bases and J by 13 bases, and 16 bases separated the two germline ends. The CDR3 is 13 residues long. CDR1 and CDR2 from the germline V gene are MNHNS and SASEGT. CDR3 in amino acids: CASSDFRTAKQHF. DNA for the CDR3: TGTGCCAGCAGTGACTTTCGGACAGCCAAACAGCATTTT.

The J gene is TRBJ2-7, the V gene TRBV5-1; TRBD2 aligns across 15 bases. Trimming removed 4 bases from V and 0 bases from J; junction bases left unmatched: 8. The germline V gene encodes CDR1 SGHRS and CDR2 YFSETQ. This CDR3 comprises 18 residues. CDR3 loop: CASSIAGTSGGYSYEQYF. Written as DNA, the CDR3 is TGCGCCAGCAGCATAGCCGGGACTAGCGGGGGGTACTCCTACGAGCAGTACTTC.

This clone appeared a single time. The rearrangement uses TRBV18 and TRBJ1-3; the D is unclear. Trimming removed 5 bases at V and 3 bases at J, with 11 bases between. Germline loops: CDR1 KGHSH, CDR2 LQKENI. This CDR3 contains 14 residues. This chain's CDR3 is CASSDQAGGNTIYF. The CDR3 bases are TGTGCCAGCTCAGACCAGGCGGGTGGAAACACCATATATTTT. Drawing the rest from reference TRBV18 and TRBJ1-3, the complete variable domain is NAGVMQNPRHLVRRRGQEARLRCSPMKGHSHVYWYRQLPEEGLKFMVYLQKENIIDESGMPKERFSAEFPKEGPSILRIQQVVRGDSAAYFCASSDQAGGNTIYFGEGSWLTVV.

The DNA of the CDR3 is TGTGCCAGCAGGATCCACAGGAGTGTCTACACCTTC. Amino acids: CASRIHRSVYTF. The chain has TRBV28 and TRBJ1-2, with D possibly matching TRBD1 (5 bases). Germline V CDR1 and CDR2: MDHEN, SYDVKM. The V end lost 6 bases, the J end lost 10 bases, and 15 bases lay between the germline ends. The CDR3 runs to 12 residues.

As DNA, the CDR3 is TGTGCCAGCAGCTTACGTAGCACCGGGGAGCTGTTTTTT. Translation gives CASSLRSTGELFF. V is TRBV7-8 and J is TRBJ2-2; D is undetermined. Trimming cost V 2 bases and J 4 bases, with 5 bases left between them. There are 13 residues in the CDR3. Germline CDR1 and CDR2: SGHVS and FQNEAQ.

The V gene is TRBV28, the J gene TRBJ2-6, with 11 bases matching TRBD1. This CDR3 has 17 amino acids. Trimming took 7 bases from V and 4 from J; bases not matched to a gene: 9. Germline loops: CDR1 MDHEN, CDR2 SYDVKM. CDR3 coding DNA: TGTGCCAGCACTGGACAGGGGGCATTAGCCGGGGCCAACGTCCTGACTTTC. It codes for CASTGQGALAGANVLTF.

The chain combines TRBV7-9 with TRBJ1-4, with D uncertain. Per germline, CDR1 SEHNR and CDR2 FQNEAQ (reference sequence). CDR3 length equals 12 residues. V dropped 7 bases and J dropped 3 bases, with 6 bases sitting between them. As DNA, the CDR3 is TGTGCCAGCACCATTTCTAATGAAAAACTGTTTTTT. Translation gives CASTISNEKLFF.

The chain couples TRBV6-5 to TRBJ2-7, with D maybe TRBD1 (6 bases). CDR1 MNHEY and CDR2 SVGAGI come from the germline V gene. This CDR3 is built from 15 residues. V lost 4 bases, J lost 2 bases, and 15 bases lay in between. CDR3 residues: CASSWAQGPTYEQYF. The CDR3 DNA follows: TGTGCCAGCAGTTGGGCACAGGGCCCTACCTACGAGCAGTACTTC.

The chain is built from TRBV19 and TRBJ2-7; TRBD1 matches 9 bases. The V gene's germline CDR1 is LNHDA and CDR2 SQIVND (reference sequence). This CDR3 has 14 residues. With V trimmed by 6 bases and J by 2 bases, 5 bases remained unmatched. The CDR3 reads CASRGQGGPYEQYF. CDR3 coding DNA: TGTGCCAGTAGGGGACAGGGAGGCCCCTACGAGCAGTACTTC.

CDR3 bases: TGTGCCAGCACCTTGGGGGCTACCTACAATGAGCAGTTCTTC. Encoded protein: CASTLGATYNEQFF. This chain links TRBV27 with TRBJ2-1; D possibly corresponds to TRBD1 (6 bases). The V end was cut by 7 bases, the J end by 2 bases, with 12 bases between. Germline CDR1 MNHEY, CDR2 SMNVEV (reference sequence). This CDR3 is 14 amino acids long.

The V call is TRBV11-2, the J call TRBJ2-7; 14 nucleotides align to TRBD2. The CDR3 spans 16 residues. Germline V CDR1 and CDR2: SGHAT, FQNNGV. J lost 3 bases, V lost 5 bases, and 6 bases had no gene match. The CDR3 protein is CASSLSTSGGVYEQYF. The CDR3 DNA sequence: TGTGCCAGCAGCCTCTCGACTAGCGGGGGGGTCTACGAGCAGTACTTC.

The V gene is TRBV5-1, the J gene TRBJ2-1; perhaps TRBD2 as D (6 bases). V gave up 2 bases and J gave up 10 bases, with 10 bases separating them. Germline V CDR1 and CDR2: SGHRS, YFSETQ. There are 12 residues in the CDR3. CDR3 protein: CASSFGGGEQFF. For the CDR3, the DNA is TGCGCCAGCAGCTTCGGGGGAGGCGAGCAGTTCTTC.

The V gene is TRBV7-2, the J gene TRBJ1-1, with D tentatively TRBD1 (6 bases). The germline gives CDR1 SGHTA, CDR2 FQGNSA. Deletions cut 2 bases from V and 1 base from J, with 11 bases between. This CDR3 comprises 15 residues. In nucleotides, the CDR3 is TGTGCCAGCAGCTTATCCGGACAGAGGAACACTGAAGCTTTCTTT. Protein sequence: CASSLSGQRNTEAFF.

V is TRBV27 and J is TRBJ2-2; the match to TRBD1 covers 7 bases. The CDR3 covers 14 residues. CDR1 and CDR2 (germline): MNHEY, SMNVEV (reference sequence). V gave up 5 bases and J gave up 7 bases; unmatched junction bases: 7. The chain's CDR3 is CASSLTGVGGELFF. The DNA of the CDR3 is TGTGCCAGCAGTCTTACAGGGGTCGGCGGGGAGCTGTTTTTT.

The genes are TRBV7-8 and TRBJ1-2; no clear D gene. Trimming removed 3 bases at V and 4 bases at J, with 6 bases between. The CDR3 totals 12 residues. CDR1 is SGHVS and CDR2 is FQNEAQ in the germline V gene. This CDR3 is CASSLHSYGYTF. In DNA, the CDR3 is TGTGCCAGCAGCTTGCACTCCTATGGCTACACCTTC.

The chain links TRBV5-6 to TRBJ2-7; weak D call: TRBD2 (6 bases). The CDR3 covers 13 residues. The germline CDR1 and CDR2 sequences are SGHDT and YYEEEE. Deletions cut 1 base from V and 9 bases from J, with 14 bases between. CDR3 protein: CASSLTGQEGQYF. CDR3 nucleotides: TGTGCCAGCAGCTTGACAGGTCAGGAGGGGCAGTACTTC.

This chain connects TRBV7-8 to TRBJ2-1; D unresolved. V was shortened by 5 bases and J by 4 bases, with 6 bases between the two germline ends. CDR1 and CDR2 (germline): SGHVS, FQNEAQ. This CDR3 is 12 amino acids long. In nucleotides, the CDR3 is TGTGCCAGCAGCCGCCAGTACAATGAGCAGTTCTTC. Translated: CASSRQYNEQFF.